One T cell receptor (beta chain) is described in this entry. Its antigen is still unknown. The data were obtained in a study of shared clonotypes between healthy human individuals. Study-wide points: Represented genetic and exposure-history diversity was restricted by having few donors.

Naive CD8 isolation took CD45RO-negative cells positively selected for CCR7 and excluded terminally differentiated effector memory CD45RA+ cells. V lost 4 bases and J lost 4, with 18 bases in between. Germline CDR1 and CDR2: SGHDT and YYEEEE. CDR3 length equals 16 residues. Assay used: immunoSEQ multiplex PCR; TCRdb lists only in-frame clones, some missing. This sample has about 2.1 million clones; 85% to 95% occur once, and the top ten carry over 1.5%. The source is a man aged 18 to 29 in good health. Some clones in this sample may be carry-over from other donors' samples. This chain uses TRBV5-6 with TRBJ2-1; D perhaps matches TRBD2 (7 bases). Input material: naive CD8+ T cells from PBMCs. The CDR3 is CASSVAGAASYNEQFF. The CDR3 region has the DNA TGTGCCAGCAGCGTGGCGGGGGCAGCCAGTTACAATGAGCAGTTCTTC.